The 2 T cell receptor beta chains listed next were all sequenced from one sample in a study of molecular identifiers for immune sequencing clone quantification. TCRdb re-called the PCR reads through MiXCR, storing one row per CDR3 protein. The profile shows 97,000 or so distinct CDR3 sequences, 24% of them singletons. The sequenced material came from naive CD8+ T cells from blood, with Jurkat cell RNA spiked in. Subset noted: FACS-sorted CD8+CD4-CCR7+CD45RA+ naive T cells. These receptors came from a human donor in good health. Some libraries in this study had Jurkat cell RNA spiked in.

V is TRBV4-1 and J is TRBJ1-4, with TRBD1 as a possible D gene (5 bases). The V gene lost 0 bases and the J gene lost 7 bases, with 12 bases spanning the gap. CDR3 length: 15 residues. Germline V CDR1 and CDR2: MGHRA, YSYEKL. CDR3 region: CASSQERQSSEKLFF. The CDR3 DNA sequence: TGCGCCAGCAGCCAAGAGCGACAGTCTTCTGAAAAACTGTTTTTT.

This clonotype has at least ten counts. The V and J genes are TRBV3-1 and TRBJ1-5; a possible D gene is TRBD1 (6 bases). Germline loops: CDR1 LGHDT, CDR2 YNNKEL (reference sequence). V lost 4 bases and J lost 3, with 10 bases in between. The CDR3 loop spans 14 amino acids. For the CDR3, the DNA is TGTGCCAGCAGCCTTGGACAGCCCAATCAGCCCCAGCATTTT. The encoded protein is CASSLGQPNQPQHF.